This T cell receptor beta chain was found in a study of blood T cell repertoires in COVID-19. Study overall: Some COVID-19 samples were acute and others convalescent; all came from the United States, Italy and Spain.

The V gene lost 5 bases and the J gene lost 1 base, with 8 bases spanning the gap. Germline CDR1 is MNHEY and CDR2 is SVGAGI. The CDR3 runs 14 residues. Profiled with immunoSEQ multiplex PCR; TCRdb holds only in-frame clones, not every one. The sample lists hundreds of thousands of clones, around 84% occurring once. The source of this sequence is a man aged 80 or over with acute or convalescent COVID-19. The chain combines TRBV6-5 with TRBJ2-2, with TRBD1 as a possible D gene (5 bases). The sequencing input was peripheral blood. As DNA, the CDR3 is TGTGCCAGCAGTCCAAGGGGGAACACCGGGGAGCTGTTTTTT. Its translation is CASSPRGNTGELFF.